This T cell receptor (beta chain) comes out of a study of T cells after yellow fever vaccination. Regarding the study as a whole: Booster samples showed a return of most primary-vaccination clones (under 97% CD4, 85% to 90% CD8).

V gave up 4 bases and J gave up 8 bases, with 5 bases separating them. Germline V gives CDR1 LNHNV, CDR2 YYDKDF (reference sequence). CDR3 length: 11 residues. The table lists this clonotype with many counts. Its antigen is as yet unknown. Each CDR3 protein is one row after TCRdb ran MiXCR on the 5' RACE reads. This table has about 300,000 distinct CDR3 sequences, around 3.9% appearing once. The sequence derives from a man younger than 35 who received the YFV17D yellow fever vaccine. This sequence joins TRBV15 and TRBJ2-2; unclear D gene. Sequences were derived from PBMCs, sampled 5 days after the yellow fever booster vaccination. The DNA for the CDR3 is TGTGCCACCAGCAAATTAGGGGAGCTGTTTTTT. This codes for CATSKLGELFF.